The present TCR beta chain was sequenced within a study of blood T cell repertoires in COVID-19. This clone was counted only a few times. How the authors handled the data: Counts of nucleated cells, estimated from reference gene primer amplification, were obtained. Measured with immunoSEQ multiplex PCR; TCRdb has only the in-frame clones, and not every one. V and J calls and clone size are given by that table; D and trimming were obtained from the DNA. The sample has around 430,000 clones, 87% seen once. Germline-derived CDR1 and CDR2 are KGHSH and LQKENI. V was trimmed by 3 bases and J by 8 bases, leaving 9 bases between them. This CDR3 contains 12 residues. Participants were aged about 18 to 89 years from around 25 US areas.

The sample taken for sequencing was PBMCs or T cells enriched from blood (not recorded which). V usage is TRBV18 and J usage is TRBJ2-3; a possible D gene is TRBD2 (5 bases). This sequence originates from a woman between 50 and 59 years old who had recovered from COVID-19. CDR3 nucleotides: TGTGCCAGCTCACCCTCGGGGAGTACGCAGTATTTT. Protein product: CASSPSGSTQYF. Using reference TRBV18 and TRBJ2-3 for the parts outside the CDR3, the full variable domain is NAGVMQNPRHLVRRRGQEARLRCSPMKGHSHVYWYRQLPEEGLKFMVYLQKENIIDESGMPKERFSAEFPKEGPSILRIQQVVRGDSAAYFCASSPSGSTQYFGPGTRLTVL.